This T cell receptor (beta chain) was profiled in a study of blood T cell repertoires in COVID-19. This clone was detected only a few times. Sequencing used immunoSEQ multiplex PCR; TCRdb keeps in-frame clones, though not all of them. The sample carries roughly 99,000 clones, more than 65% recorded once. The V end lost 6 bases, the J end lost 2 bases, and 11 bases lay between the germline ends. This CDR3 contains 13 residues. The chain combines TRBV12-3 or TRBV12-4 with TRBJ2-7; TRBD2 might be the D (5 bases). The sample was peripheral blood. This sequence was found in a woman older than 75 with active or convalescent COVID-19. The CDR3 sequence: CASSGNVAYEQYF. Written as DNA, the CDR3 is TGTGCCAGCAGCGGGAATGTGGCCTACGAGCAGTACTTC.